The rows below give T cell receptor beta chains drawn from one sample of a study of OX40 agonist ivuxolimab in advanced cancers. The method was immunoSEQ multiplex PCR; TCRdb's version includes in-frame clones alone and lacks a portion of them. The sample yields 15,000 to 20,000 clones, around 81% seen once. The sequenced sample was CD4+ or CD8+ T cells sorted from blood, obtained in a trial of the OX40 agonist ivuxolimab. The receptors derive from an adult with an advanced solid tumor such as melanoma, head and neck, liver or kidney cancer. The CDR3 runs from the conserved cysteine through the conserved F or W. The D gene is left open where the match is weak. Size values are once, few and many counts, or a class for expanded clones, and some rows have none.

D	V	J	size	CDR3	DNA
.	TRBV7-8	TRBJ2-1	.	CASSWSRGNEQFF	TGTGCCAGCAGCTGGAGTAGGGGGAATGAGCAGTTCTTC
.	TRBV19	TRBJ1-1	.	CASSIKSGVAEAFF	TGTGCCAGTAGTATAAAATCGGGGGTAGCTGAAGCTTTCTTT
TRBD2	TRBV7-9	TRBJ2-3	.	CASSLAGTSGTGTQYF	TGTGCCAGCAGCTTAGCTGGGACTAGCGGGACGGGGACGCAGTATTTT
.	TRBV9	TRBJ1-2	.	CASSVGGGNYGYTF	TGTGCCAGCAGCGTAGGGGGCGGTAACTATGGCTACACCTTC
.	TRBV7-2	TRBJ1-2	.	CASSQDGSLYGYTF	TGTGCCAGCAGCCAAGACGGCAGCCTGTATGGCTACACCTTC
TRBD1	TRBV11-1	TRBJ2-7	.	CASSSDRDNEQYF	TGTGCCAGCAGCTCCGACAGGGATAACGAGCAGTACTTC
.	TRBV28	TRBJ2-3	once	CASSLDSEGPEGTDTQYF	TGTGCCAGCAGTTTAGACTCGGAGGGTCCCGAAGGCACAGATACGCAGTATTTT
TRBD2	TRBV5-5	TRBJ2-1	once	CASSLLTSGRYNEQFF	TGTGCCAGCAGCTTACTGACTAGCGGGCGCTACAATGAGCAGTTCTTC
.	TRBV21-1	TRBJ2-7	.	CASSIRTGTSGATYEQYF	TGTGCCAGCAGCATACGTACCGGGACTAGCGGCGCCACCTACGAGCAGTACTTC
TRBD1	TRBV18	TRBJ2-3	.	CASSGQGALGTDTQYF	TGTGCCAGCTCAGGACAGGGGGCGTTGGGCACAGATACGCAGTATTTT
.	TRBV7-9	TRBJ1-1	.	CASSSGTVHTEAFF	TGTGCCAGCAGCTCCGGGACGGTGCACACTGAAGCTTTCTTT
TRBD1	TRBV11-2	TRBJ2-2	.	CASSLGGTGHTGELFF	TGTGCCAGCAGCTTAGGTGGGACAGGGCACACCGGGGAGCTGTTTTTT
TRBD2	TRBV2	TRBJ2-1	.	CASSEGLAGDKQFF	TGTGCCAGCAGTGAAGGCCTAGCGGGAGATAAGCAGTTCTTC
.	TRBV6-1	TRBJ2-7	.	CASSGDLYEQYF	TGTGCCAGCAGTGGGGACCTTTACGAGCAGTACTTC
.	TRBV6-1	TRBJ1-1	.	CASSEGRRTEAFF	TGTGCCAGCAGTGAAGGGAGGCGAACTGAAGCTTTCTTT
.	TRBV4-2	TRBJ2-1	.	CASSQDLGPSEQFF	TGTGCCAGCAGCCAAGACCTCGGGCCTAGTGAGCAGTTCTTC